The T cell receptor beta chain described here comes from a study of CD8+CD57+ T cells in acquired aplastic anemia. Across the study: CD4+ and CD8+ cells, once sorted, gave DNA averaging around 3.4 ug.

It was patients with CD8+CD57+ cell expansion by flow cytometry who were chosen for sequencing. Genomic DNA templated the TCR beta VDJ and CDR3 profiling. In TCRdb, the reads were re-called with MiXCR into one record per CDR3 protein. The data hold about 120,000 distinct CDR3 sequences, with about 40% observed a single time. This clonotype was seen many times. What it recognizes is unknown. Overall study findings and caveats: The study found no significant CD8+ Simpson's diversity difference between patients and controls.

Per germline, CDR1 SGHAT and CDR2 FQNNGV. Trimming at V came to 0 bases and at J to 1 base, leaving 7 bases not matched to a gene. This CDR3 is 17 amino acids long. The chain has TRBV11-2 and TRBJ2-3, with TRBD2 matching 7 bases. The specimen was sorted CD4+, CD8+, or CD8+CD57+ T cells (not recorded which) from PBMCs. This TCR was recovered from a human donor with aplastic anemia. In DNA, the CDR3 is TGTGCCAGCAGCTTAGAGCGAAGCGGGACCCGCACAGATACGCAGTATTTT. It yields the protein CASSLERSGTRTDTQYF.